The source of this T cell receptor beta chain is a study of control samples from healthy donors and cancer patients. The CDR3 covers 10 residues. Germline assignment: CDR1 LGHDT and CDR2 YNNKEL (reference sequence). V was trimmed by 3 bases and J by 7 bases, leaving 3 bases between them. Clones were sequenced by immunoSEQ multiplex PCR, and TCRdb holds only the in-frame ones, with some missing. This table holds fewer than 95,000 clones, roughly 91% found once. The chain links TRBV3-1 (or the pseudogene TRBV3-2) to TRBJ2-5; D is unresolved. Material: blood. The TCR was taken from a man between 25 and 39 years old in good health. The CDR3 sequence is CASSQGTQYF. The CDR3 DNA sequence: TGTGCCAGCAGCCAGGGGACCCAGTACTTC.